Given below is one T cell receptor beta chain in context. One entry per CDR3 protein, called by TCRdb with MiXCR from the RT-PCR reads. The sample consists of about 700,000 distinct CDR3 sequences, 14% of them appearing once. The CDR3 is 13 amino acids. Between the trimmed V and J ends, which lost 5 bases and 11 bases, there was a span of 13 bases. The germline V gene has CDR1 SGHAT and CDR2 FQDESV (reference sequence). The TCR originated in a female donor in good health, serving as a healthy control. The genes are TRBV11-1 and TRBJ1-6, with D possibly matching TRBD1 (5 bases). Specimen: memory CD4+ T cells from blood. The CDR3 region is CASSLDNSTPLHF. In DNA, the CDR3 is TGTGCCAGCAGCCTGGACAACTCTACACCCCTCCACTTT.